Below are 23 T cell receptor beta chains sequenced from a single sample in a study of T cells after posttransplantation cyclophosphamide. The assay was immunoSEQ multiplex PCR, and TCRdb's table has in-frame clones only and misses some. The sample lists about 15,000 clones, around 83% occurring once. The sample was memory CD4+ T cells sorted from PBMCs. The source of these receptors is a man between 45 and 60 years old in good health, CMV-negative, and a related stem cell transplant donor.

J is TRBJ2-6 and V is TRBV4-3, with TRBD2 as a possible D gene (5 bases). The CDR3 consists of 17 residues. Looked up from germline, CDR1 is LGHNA and CDR2 is YSLEER. The V end was cut by 4 bases, the J end by 3 bases, with 16 bases between. CDR3 sequence (DNA): TGCGCCAGCAGCCTGATTTTGGAGGTCGGTGGGGCCAACGTCCTGACTTTC. Protein sequence: CASSLILEVGGANVLTF.

The CDR3 nucleotides read TGTGCCAGCAGGGGACAGTCCTCCTACGAGCAGTACTTC. Its protein product is CASRGQSSYEQYF. The chain is built from TRBV6-1 and TRBJ2-7; 7 bases fit TRBD1. CDR1 MNHNS and CDR2 SASEGT come from the germline V gene. The junction had 2 bases not matched to a gene; V was cut back by 6 bases and J by 0 bases. This CDR3 region has 13 residues.

V usage is TRBV5-3 and J usage is TRBJ2-1; 11 bases map to TRBD2. TRBV5-3 is an ORF; its function is uncertain. This CDR3 region has 15 residues. With 2 bases clipped from V and 8 bases from J, the junction kept 6 bases outside the gene matches. DNA for the CDR3: TGTGCCAGAAGCTTAAGACTAGCGGGGAGGGATGAGCAGTTCTTC. Its protein is CARSLRLAGRDEQFF.

This clone has just a few counts. CDR3 nucleotide sequence: TGTGCCAGCAGCCCCTACAGGGAGTCGGGGACCCAGTACTTC. As protein: CASSPYRESGTQYF. The rearrangement joins TRBV7-9 to TRBJ2-5, with D possibly being TRBD1 (6 bases). There are 14 residues in the CDR3. Germline lookup yields CDR1 SEHNR and CDR2 FQNEAQ (reference sequence). V gave up 5 bases and J gave up 7 bases, with 17 bases separating them.

This clone was observed once. The V and J genes are TRBV2 and TRBJ1-2; D gene uncertain. V was shortened by 1 base and J by 2 bases, with 5 bases between the two germline ends. The CDR3 length is 13 residues. CDR1 is SNHLY and CDR2 is FYNNEI in the germline V gene. Here the CDR3 reads CASSEGANYGYTF. CDR3 nucleotides: TGTGCCAGCAGTGAAGGAGCAAACTATGGCTACACCTTC.

J is TRBJ1-2 and V is TRBV11-2, with a weak D call TRBD1 (5 bases). In germline, CDR1 is SGHAT, CDR2 FQNNGV. The V and J ends lost 5 bases and 2 bases respectively, with 18 bases between them. The CDR3 spans 16 residues. This chain's CDR3 is CASSPRGRGRNYGYTF. CDR3 nucleotides: TGTGCCAGCAGCCCCCGAGGGAGGGGCCGAAACTATGGCTACACCTTC.

Comment on this clone: Its ends do not fully match the called genes, so a read error is possible. This specimen includes other DNA sequences encoding the same CDR3. The chain links TRBV27 to TRBJ1-6, with TRBD1 matching over 9 bases. Germline CDR1 is MNHEY and CDR2 is SMNVEV (reference sequence). The CDR3 spans 18 residues. CDR3 residues: CASSEGQGRSSYNSPLHF. The CDR3 region has the DNA TGTGCCAGCAGCGAAGGACAGGGGCGAAGCTCCTATAATTCCCCCCTCCACTTT.

The chain combines TRBV5-5 with TRBJ2-7, with TRBD1 matching over 7 bases. The CDR3 is 15 amino acids. The junction had 7 bases not matched to a gene; V was cut back by 4 bases and J by 0 bases. CDR1 SGHKS and CDR2 YYEKEE come from the germline V gene (reference sequence). The CDR3 nucleotides are TGTGCCAGCAGCCCATCAGGGGGAACCTCCTACGAGCAGTACTTC. Protein sequence: CASSPSGGTSYEQYF.

The chain links TRBV5-8 to TRBJ1-1, with no clear D. The CDR3 has 12 residues. Trimming removed 0 bases at V and 5 bases at J, with 5 bases between. Germline V lookup: CDR1 SGHTS, CDR2 YDEGEE. The CDR3: CASSLVGTEAFF. The CDR3 nucleotides read TGTGCCAGCAGCTTGGTCGGGACTGAAGCTTTCTTT.

As concerns this clone: The sample holds other DNA sequences that translate to the same CDR3. The rearrangement joins TRBV19 to TRBJ1-6, with 8 nucleotides matching TRBD1. The V and J ends lost 9 bases and 7 bases, in that order; junction bases with no gene match: 8. The CDR3 has 14 amino acids. Germline V gene sequence: CDR1 LNHDA, CDR2 SQIVND (reference sequence). The CDR3 here is CASRQQGENSPLHF. In nucleotides, the CDR3 is TGTGCCAGCCGACAACAGGGGGAAAATTCACCCCTCCACTTT.

The CDR3 reads CASSLTGDSGYTF. DNA for the CDR3: TGTGCCAGCAGCTTAACCGGGGATAGTGGCTACACCTTC. This chain uses TRBV11-2 with TRBJ1-2, with D unclear. Trimming took 2 bases from V and 7 from J, leaving 11 bases between them. The germline V gene has CDR1 SGHAT and CDR2 FQNNGV. The CDR3 totals 13 residues.

V usage is TRBV6-5 and J usage is TRBJ1-4; TRBD1 is a possible D gene (6 bases). Germline V gene sequence: CDR1 MNHEY, CDR2 SVGAGI. V shed 6 bases and J shed 7 bases, with 12 bases lying between them. The length of the CDR3 is 13 residues. Written as DNA, the CDR3 is TGTGCCAGCAGAATACAGGGTTCTGAAAAACTGTTTTTT. Its translation is CASRIQGSEKLFF.

This sequence joins TRBV2 and TRBJ1-5; the match to TRBD1 covers 11 bases. Germline V gene data show CDR1 as SNHLY and CDR2 as FYNNEI. J lost 16 bases, V lost 6 bases, and 8 bases had no gene match. CDR3 length: 12 residues. CDR3 nucleotides: TGTGCCAGCAGGCCGGACAGGGGGCCCGACCATTTT. Translated, it gives CASRPDRGPDHF.

V and J are TRBV6-1 and TRBJ1-4; a possible D gene is TRBD1 (6 bases). Germline V gives CDR1 MNHNS, CDR2 SASEGT. The CDR3 has 14 residues. Trimming took 2 bases from V and 5 from J, leaving 9 bases between them. The CDR3 DNA follows: TGTGCCAGCAGTGAACACAGGGACAATGAAAAACTGTTTTTT. Translated: CASSEHRDNEKLFF.

This clone was counted a few times. The chain employs TRBV6-5 and TRBJ2-1; D perhaps matches TRBD2 (6 bases). Germline V CDR1 and CDR2: MNHEY, SVGAGI. This CDR3 spans 16 amino acids. V was trimmed by 2 bases and J by 7 bases, leaving 18 bases between them. In DNA form, the CDR3 reads TGTGCCAGCAGTTACCGCGGTGTCCTGGGAGGAAATGAGCAGTTCTTC. Protein: CASSYRGVLGGNEQFF.

The J gene is TRBJ1-1, the V gene TRBV12-5; D gene ambiguous. Per germline, CDR1 LGHNT and CDR2 FRNRAP. The CDR3 runs 16 residues. Trimming left V 0 bases short and J 0 bases short, with 11 bases between. CDR3 DNA sequence: TGTGCTAGTGGTTTGGTACTGGGCAGGATGAACACTGAAGCTTTCTTT. It specifies CASGLVLGRMNTEAFF.

The V and J genes are TRBV4-1 and TRBJ2-1; 8 bases match TRBD1. The germline gives CDR1 MGHRA, CDR2 YSYEKL. This CDR3 contains 17 residues. V dropped 1 base and J dropped 3; count of bases not matched to a gene: 8. CDR3 in DNA: TGCGCCAGCAGCCAAGCCTTGCCCGGGACAGGCTACAATGAGCAGTTCTTC. This codes for CASSQALPGTGYNEQFF.

The chain links TRBV29-1 to TRBJ2-1; TRBD2 aligns across 13 bases. The V gene end was trimmed by 2 bases and the J gene end by 0 bases; junction bases not matched to a gene: 1. CDR1 is SQVTM and CDR2 is ANQGSEA in the germline V gene. CDR3 length equals 16 residues. The CDR3 here is CSVEWTSGGSYNEQFF. In nucleotides, the CDR3 is TGCAGCGTTGAATGGACTAGCGGGGGCTCCTACAATGAGCAGTTCTTC.

This rearrangement joins TRBV18 to TRBJ2-7; 7 nucleotides align to TRBD1. Germline CDR1 is KGHSH and CDR2 is LQKENI. J was trimmed by 3 bases and V by 8 bases; bases with no gene match: 7. The CDR3 sequence is 13 residues long. The CDR3, as DNA: TGTGCCAGCGGAACAGGGGTCTTCTACGAGCAGTACTTC. It encodes CASGTGVFYEQYF.

V gene TRBV28 combines with J gene TRBJ1-5; D is possibly TRBD1 (5 bases). Trimming stripped 7 bases from V and 3 bases from J, with 10 bases between. CDR1 is MDHEN and CDR2 is SYDVKM in the germline V gene. This CDR3 contains 13 residues. The CDR3 bases are TGTGCCAGCAAGGGGAACAACAATCAGCCCCAGCATTTT. Protein: CASKGNNNQPQHF.

This clone occurred once. The rearrangement joins TRBV30 to TRBJ1-5; D call uncertain. The V gene lost 2 bases and the J gene lost 5 bases, with 7 bases spanning the gap. The CDR3 has 12 amino acids. CDR1 is GTSNPN, CDR2 SVGIG, per germline (reference sequence). The CDR3: CAWSRSDQPQHF. CDR3 sequence (DNA): TGTGCCTGGAGTCGGTCCGATCAGCCCCAGCATTTT.

The chain is built from TRBV25-1 and TRBJ2-2; TRBD1 matches at 8 bases. Trimming took 5 bases from V and 7 from J; bases not matched to a gene: 9. This CDR3 is built from 15 residues. Germline CDR1 reads MGHDK; CDR2 reads SYGVNS. The CDR3 DNA follows: TGTGCCAGCAGTAGGGGCAGGGGGCGAGGCGGGGAGCTGTTTTTT. It is translated as CASSRGRGRGGELFF.

The chain joins TRBV7-8 to TRBJ1-2, with 7 positions matching TRBD1. Germline assignment: CDR1 SGHVS and CDR2 FQNEAQ. V trimming: 5 bases; J trimming: 8 bases; junction bases outside the gene matches: 8. CDR3 length equals 13 residues. The CDR3 DNA reads as TGTGCCAGCAGCCGCGACAGGGTAGGAGGCTACACCTTC. Its translation: CASSRDRVGGYTF. Full variable domain (rest looked up from reference TRBV7-8 and TRBJ1-2): GAGVSQSPRYKVAKRGQDVALRCDPISGHVSLFWYQQALGQGPEFLTYFQNEAQLDKSGLPSDRFFAERPEGSVSTLKIQRTQQEDSAVYLCASSRDRVGGYTFGSGTRLTVV.